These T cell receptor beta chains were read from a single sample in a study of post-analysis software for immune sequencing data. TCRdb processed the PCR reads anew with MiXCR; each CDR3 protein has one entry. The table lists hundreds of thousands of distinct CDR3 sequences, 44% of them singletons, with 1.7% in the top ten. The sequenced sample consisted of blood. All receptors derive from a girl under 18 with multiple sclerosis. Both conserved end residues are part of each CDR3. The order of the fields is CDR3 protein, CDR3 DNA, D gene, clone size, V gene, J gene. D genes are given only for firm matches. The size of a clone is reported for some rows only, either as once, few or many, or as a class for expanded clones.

CDR3aa: CAISLSAGMGNSPLHF; CDR3nt: TGTGCCATCAGCTTGTCCGCAGGCATGGGGAATTCACCCCTCCACTTT; d_gene: -; abundance: once; v_gene: TRBV7-2; j_gene: TRBJ1-6
CDR3aa: CASSPRARSGANVLTF; CDR3nt: TGTGCCAGCAGCCCACGGGCGCGCTCTGGGGCCAACGTCCTGACTTTC; d_gene: -; abundance: -; v_gene: TRBV5-5; j_gene: TRBJ2-6
CDR3aa: CASRRGGLRNQPQHF; CDR3nt: TGTGCCAGCAGGCGCGGGGGGCTCAGAAATCAGCCCCAGCATTTT; d_gene: -; abundance: -; v_gene: TRBV7-3; j_gene: TRBJ1-5
CDR3aa: CASSLVVGGGTEAFF; CDR3nt: TGTGCCAGCAGCTTAGTTGTTGGAGGGGGCACTGAAGCTTTCTTT; d_gene: -; abundance: -; v_gene: TRBV11-2; j_gene: TRBJ1-1
CDR3aa: CAISRRGVNTEAFF; CDR3nt: TGTGCCATCAGCCGACGGGGGGTGAACACTGAAGCTTTCTTT; d_gene: -; abundance: -; v_gene: TRBV10-3; j_gene: TRBJ1-1
CDR3aa: CSASLRGPHEQYF; CDR3nt: TGCAGTGCCTCCCTCAGGGGCCCTCACGAGCAGTACTTC; d_gene: -; abundance: -; v_gene: TRBV20-1; j_gene: TRBJ2-7
CDR3aa: CASSVPGQGAGVYAGELFF; CDR3nt: TGTGCCAGCAGCGTGCCGGGACAGGGGGCCGGAGTGTACGCCGGGGAGCTGTTTTTT; d_gene: TRBD1; abundance: -; v_gene: TRBV11-3; j_gene: TRBJ2-2
CDR3aa: CATSREREYEQYF; CDR3nt: TGTGCCACCAGCAGAGAGAGGGAGTACGAGCAGTACTTC; d_gene: -; abundance: -; v_gene: TRBV15; j_gene: TRBJ2-7
CDR3aa: CASSLVMTSRNEQFF; CDR3nt: TGTGCCAGCAGCTTAGTCATGACTTCGCGGAATGAGCAGTTCTTC; d_gene: -; abundance: -; v_gene: TRBV7-2; j_gene: TRBJ2-1
CDR3aa: CASSLVGGGQGGYGYTF; CDR3nt: TGTGCCAGCAGCTTAGTGGGCGGGGGACAGGGGGGCTATGGCTACACCTTC; d_gene: TRBD1; abundance: -; v_gene: TRBV7-2; j_gene: TRBJ1-2
CDR3aa: CASSPDRLQETQYF; CDR3nt: TGTGCCAGCTCACCTGACAGGCTCCAAGAGACCCAGTACTTC; d_gene: -; abundance: -; v_gene: TRBV18; j_gene: TRBJ2-5
CDR3aa: CASSHGGRNYGYTF; CDR3nt: TGTGCCAGCAGCCACGGGGGCAGGAACTATGGCTACACCTTC; d_gene: -; abundance: -; v_gene: TRBV7-6; j_gene: TRBJ1-2
CDR3aa: CASSLVYSSGRDEQYF; CDR3nt: TGTGCCAGCAGCTTGGTCTATTCTAGCGGGAGGGACGAGCAGTACTTC; d_gene: TRBD2; abundance: -; v_gene: TRBV5-5; j_gene: TRBJ2-7
CDR3aa: CASSVVKTSVNQPQHF; CDR3nt: TGTGCCAGCAGCGTAGTAAAGACATCGGTTAATCAGCCCCAGCATTTT; d_gene: -; abundance: few; v_gene: TRBV9; j_gene: TRBJ1-5
CDR3aa: CASKAGYNEQYF; CDR3nt: TGCGCCAGCAAGGCAGGATACAATGAGCAGTACTTC; d_gene: -; abundance: -; v_gene: TRBV5-1; j_gene: TRBJ2-7
CDR3aa: CASSVWANTEAFF; CDR3nt: TGTGCCAGCAGCGTATGGGCGAACACTGAAGCTTTCTTT; d_gene: -; abundance: -; v_gene: TRBV9; j_gene: TRBJ1-1
CDR3aa: CAISAGQGGTEAFF; CDR3nt: TGTGCCATCAGCGCTGGACAGGGGGGCACTGAAGCTTTCTTT; d_gene: TRBD1; abundance: few; v_gene: TRBV10-3; j_gene: TRBJ1-1
CDR3aa: CSALRESGYTF; CDR3nt: TGCAGTGCACTTCGGGAGTCTGGCTACACCTTC; d_gene: -; abundance: few; v_gene: TRBV20-1; j_gene: TRBJ1-2
CDR3aa: CASSFGGGPQETQYF; CDR3nt: TGTGCCAGCAGTTTCGGCGGGGGGCCCCAAGAGACCCAGTACTTC; d_gene: TRBD2; abundance: many; v_gene: TRBV12-3/TRBV12-4; j_gene: TRBJ2-5
CDR3aa: CASSVTSGAYNEQFF; CDR3nt: TGTGCCAGCAGCGTGACTAGCGGGGCATACAATGAGCAGTTCTTC; d_gene: TRBD2; abundance: once; v_gene: TRBV12-3/TRBV12-4; j_gene: TRBJ2-1
CDR3aa: CASSHAGADYEQYF; CDR3nt: TGTGCCAGCAGCCACGCAGGGGCAGACTACGAGCAGTACTTC; d_gene: -; abundance: few; v_gene: TRBV12-3/TRBV12-4; j_gene: TRBJ2-7
CDR3aa: CAIYDGQNTQYF; CDR3nt: TGTGCCATCTACGACGGTCAAAATACGCAGTATTTT; d_gene: -; abundance: -; v_gene: TRBV10-3; j_gene: TRBJ2-3
CDR3aa: CASSLGTSGRKQYF; CDR3nt: TGTGCCAGCAGCTTAGGGACTAGCGGGAGGAAGCAGTACTTC; d_gene: TRBD2; abundance: -; v_gene: TRBV7-2; j_gene: TRBJ2-5
CDR3aa: CASNSRLARTGEQYF; CDR3nt: TGTGCCAGCAACTCGCGACTAGCGAGGACAGGCGAGCAGTACTTC; d_gene: -; abundance: once; v_gene: TRBV11-1; j_gene: TRBJ2-7
CDR3aa: CSAVGLLTGTDTQYF; CDR3nt: TGCAGTGCTGTCGGTCTTCTTACGGGCACAGATACGCAGTATTTT; d_gene: -; abundance: -; v_gene: TRBV20-1; j_gene: TRBJ2-3
CDR3aa: CASSLGDLGYTF; CDR3nt: TGTGCCAGCAGCTTAGGGGACTTGGGCTACACCTTC; d_gene: -; abundance: -; v_gene: TRBV13; j_gene: TRBJ1-2
CDR3aa: CASSYLGPISDEQYF; CDR3nt: TGTGCCAGCAGTTACCTGGGACCGATCTCCGACGAGCAGTACTTC; d_gene: -; abundance: -; v_gene: TRBV12-3/TRBV12-4; j_gene: TRBJ2-7
CDR3aa: CSVEGTANPEQFF; CDR3nt: TGCAGCGTTGAGGGGACAGCGAACCCAGAGCAGTTCTTC; d_gene: TRBD1; abundance: few; v_gene: TRBV29-1; j_gene: TRBJ2-1
CDR3aa: CASSLAVTGGEAFF; CDR3nt: TGCGCCAGCAGCTTGGCCGTGACAGGGGGTGAAGCTTTCTTT; d_gene: TRBD1; abundance: -; v_gene: TRBV5-1; j_gene: TRBJ1-1
CDR3aa: CASRYGTAISYEQYF; CDR3nt: TGCGCCAGCAGATATGGGACAGCGATATCCTACGAGCAGTACTTC; d_gene: TRBD1; abundance: few; v_gene: TRBV5-1; j_gene: TRBJ2-7
CDR3aa: CASSSQAIGSYNEQFF; CDR3nt: TGTGCCAGCAGCTCACAAGCGATCGGTTCCTACAATGAGCAGTTCTTC; d_gene: -; abundance: -; v_gene: TRBV6-5; j_gene: TRBJ2-1
CDR3aa: CATSRVGGGETQYF; CDR3nt: TGTGCCACCAGCAGAGTTGGGGGCGGGGAGACCCAGTACTTC; d_gene: -; abundance: -; v_gene: TRBV15; j_gene: TRBJ2-5
CDR3aa: CSARARQGGLTEAFF; CDR3nt: TGCAGTGCTAGGGCGCGACAGGGAGGTCTTACTGAAGCTTTCTTT; d_gene: TRBD1; abundance: -; v_gene: TRBV20-1; j_gene: TRBJ1-1
CDR3aa: CASSDNRGYGYTF; CDR3nt: TGTGCCAGCAGCGATAACAGGGGTTATGGCTACACCTTC; d_gene: TRBD1; abundance: -; v_gene: TRBV7-9; j_gene: TRBJ1-2
CDR3aa: CASSLSIGTVSGEQYF; CDR3nt: TGTGCCAGCAGTTTAAGTATTGGGACAGTAAGTGGCGAGCAGTACTTC; d_gene: TRBD1; abundance: few; v_gene: TRBV27; j_gene: TRBJ2-7
CDR3aa: CASSLTRIEQFF; CDR3nt: TGCGCCAGCAGCCTTACTAGAATAGAGCAGTTCTTC; d_gene: -; abundance: -; v_gene: TRBV5-1; j_gene: TRBJ2-1
CDR3aa: CASANTRTTTGSYEQYF; CDR3nt: TGTGCCAGCGCCAATACTAGAACTACCACAGGATCCTACGAGCAGTACTTC; d_gene: -; abundance: -; v_gene: TRBV7-8; j_gene: TRBJ2-7
CDR3aa: CSARLVEETQYF; CDR3nt: TGCAGTGCTAGACTAGTTGAAGAGACCCAGTACTTC; d_gene: -; abundance: -; v_gene: TRBV20-1; j_gene: TRBJ2-5
CDR3aa: CASSLGGFNQPQHF; CDR3nt: TGTGCCAGCAGCTTAGGGGGCTTCAATCAGCCCCAGCATTTT; d_gene: -; abundance: few; v_gene: TRBV11-2; j_gene: TRBJ1-5
CDR3aa: CASSLAHYGYTF; CDR3nt: TGCGCCAGCAGCTTGGCCCACTATGGCTACACCTTC; d_gene: -; abundance: many; v_gene: TRBV12-3/TRBV12-4; j_gene: TRBJ1-2
CDR3aa: CSALTSGGAREQYF; CDR3nt: TGCAGTGCCCTCACTAGCGGGGGGGCGAGAGAGCAGTACTTC; d_gene: TRBD2; abundance: -; v_gene: TRBV20-1; j_gene: TRBJ2-4
CDR3aa: CASSHQASSPKWVQFF; CDR3nt: TGCGCCAGCAGCCACCAGGCGTCTAGCCCGAAGTGGGTGCAGTTCTTC; d_gene: -; abundance: few; v_gene: TRBV4-1; j_gene: TRBJ2-1
CDR3aa: CASSLAIPTDTQYF; CDR3nt: TGTGCCAGCAGTTTAGCAATCCCGACAGATACGCAGTATTTT; d_gene: -; abundance: -; v_gene: TRBV12-3/TRBV12-4; j_gene: TRBJ2-3
CDR3aa: CASSMTGIPLEAFF; CDR3nt: TGTGCCAGCAGTATGACAGGGATCCCCCTGGAAGCTTTCTTT; d_gene: TRBD1; abundance: -; v_gene: TRBV27; j_gene: TRBJ1-1